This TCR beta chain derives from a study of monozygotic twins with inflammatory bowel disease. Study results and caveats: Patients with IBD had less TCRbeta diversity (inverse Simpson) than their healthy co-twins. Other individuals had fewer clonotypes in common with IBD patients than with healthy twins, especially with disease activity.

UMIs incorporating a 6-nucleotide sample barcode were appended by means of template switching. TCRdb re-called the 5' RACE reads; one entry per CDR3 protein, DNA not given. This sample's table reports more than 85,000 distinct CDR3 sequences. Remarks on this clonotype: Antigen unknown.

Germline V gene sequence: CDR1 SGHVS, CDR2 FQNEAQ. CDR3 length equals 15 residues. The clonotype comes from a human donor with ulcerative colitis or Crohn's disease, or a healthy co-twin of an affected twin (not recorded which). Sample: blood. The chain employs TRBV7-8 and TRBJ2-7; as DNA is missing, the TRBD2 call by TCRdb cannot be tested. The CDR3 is CASSLVPAGAYEQYF. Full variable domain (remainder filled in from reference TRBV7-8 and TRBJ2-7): GAGVSQSPRYKVAKRGQDVALRCDPISGHVSLFWYQQALGQGPEFLTYFQNEAQLDKSGLPSDRFFAERPEGSVSTLKIQRTQQEDSAVYLCASSLVPAGAYEQYFGPGTRLTVT.